Following are 13 T cell receptor beta chains from one sample sequenced in a study of T cells in Graves' hyperthyroidism and ophthalmopathy. Amplified TCR beta CDR3 regions derived from RNA transcripts. HTBI primers were employed in a first-round RT-PCR of the TCR CDR3. In TCRdb, the multiplex PCR reads were re-called with MiXCR into one record per CDR3 protein. This sample has under 700,000 distinct CDR3 sequences, with around 46% found just once. Sample: peripheral blood or thyroid tissue (not recorded which). The receptors come from a woman aged 18-35 years with Graves' hyperthyroidism.

This clonotype has at least ten counts. The chain combines TRBV7-9 with TRBJ2-6; D is ambiguous. The V end was cut by 10 bases, the J end by 0 bases, with 10 bases between. The CDR3 extends over 14 amino acids. Germline CDR1 is SEHNR and CDR2 is FQNEAQ (reference sequence). CDR3 DNA sequence: TGTGCCATTTCAGCTAGCTCTGGGGCCAACGTCCTGACTTTC. Residues: CAISASSGANVLTF.

A note on this clonotype: One junction end disagrees with the germline gene, perhaps due to a read error. This chain connects TRBV5-5 to TRBJ1-1; no reliable D call. The CDR3 is 15 residues long. Germline assignment: CDR1 SGHKS and CDR2 YYEKEE (reference sequence). The CDR3 DNA sequence: TGCGCCAGCAGTGAGAGTGGTACCCTGAACACTGAAGCTTTCTTT. Encoded protein: CASSESGTLNTEAFF. Based on the CDR3 plus reference TRBV5-5 and TRBJ1-1, the full variable domain is DAGVTQSPTHLIKTRGQQVTLRCSPISGHKSVSWYQQVLGQGPQFIFQYYEKEERGRGNFPDRFSARQFPNYSSELNVNALLLGDSALYLCASSESGTLNTEAFFGQGTRLTVV.

Only one count was recorded for this clonotype. This chain joins TRBV10-3 and TRBJ1-2; D possibly corresponds to TRBD1 (6 bases). CDR3 length equals 13 residues. Germline CDR1 ENHRY, CDR2 SYGVKD. V gave up 6 bases and J gave up 7 bases, with 15 bases separating them. The CDR3 DNA is TGTGCCATCAGCTCCACAGGGCGTCTTGGCTACACCTTC. Protein product: CAISSTGRLGYTF.

This chain uses TRBV9 with TRBJ2-5; the D is unclear. Germline CDR1 and CDR2: SGDLS and YYNGEE. V lost 3 bases and J 5 bases, leaving 20 bases between the germline ends. The CDR3 is 16 residues long. The DNA of the CDR3 is TGTGCCAGCAGCGAGGACGCATCGAAGGTCTGGGAGACCCAGTACTTC. Its protein is CASSEDASKVWETQYF.

As to this clonotype: A much larger clone sits a single nucleotide away, making a read error possible. The CDR3 nucleotides are TGTGCCAGCATAGGAGCAGCAACTAATGAAAAACTGGTTTTT. As protein: CASIGAATNEKLVF. V is TRBV2 and J is TRBJ1-4; no reliable D call. This CDR3 is 14 amino acids long. The germline V gene has CDR1 SNHLY and CDR2 FYNNEI.

V and J are TRBV20-1 and TRBJ2-5; TRBD1 aligns across 9 bases. Per germline, CDR1 DFQATT and CDR2 SNEGSKA (reference sequence). V lost 1 base, J lost 5 bases, and 11 bases stayed unmatched. The CDR3 covers 16 residues. The chain's CDR3 is CSARGPGTGSVETQYF. The CDR3 DNA reads TGCAGTGCTAGAGGGCCTGGGACAGGGAGTGTGGAGACCCAGTACTTC.

The genes are TRBV5-1 and TRBJ2-7; TRBD2 aligns across 11 bases. This CDR3 comprises 15 residues. V shed 0 bases, J shed 5 bases, and the junction held 4 bases outside the gene matches. Germline V gene data show CDR1 as SGHRS and CDR2 as YFSETQ. CDR3 residues: CASSLAAGLADEQYF. The CDR3 coding sequence is TGCGCCAGCAGCTTGGCCGCGGGACTAGCGGACGAGCAGTACTTC. Complete variable domain (other parts from reference TRBV5-1 and TRBJ2-7): KAGVTQTPRYLIKTRGQQVTLSCSPISGHRSVSWYQQTPGQGLQFLFEYFSETQRNKGNFPGRFSGRQFSNSRSEMNVSTLELGDSALYLCASSLAAGLADEQYFGPGTRLTVT.

The chain carries TRBV7-9 and TRBJ1-2; D call uncertain. V lost 5 bases, J lost 3 bases, and 10 bases lay in between. This CDR3 is 13 amino acids long. CDR1 and CDR2 (germline): SEHNR, FQNEAQ (reference sequence). For the CDR3, the DNA is TGTGCCAGCAGCGTGGACGTCGACTATGGCTACACCTTC. Translation gives CASSVDVDYGYTF.

This clonotype came up many times. Being one base from a much bigger clone, this may be a read error. The chain recombines TRBV10-3 with TRBJ1-2; D ambiguous. V lost 3 bases and J 2 bases, leaving 1 base between the germline ends. The CDR3 is made up of 11 amino acids. The germline CDR1 and CDR2 sequences are ENHRY and SYGVKD. DNA for the CDR3: TGTGCCATCAGTGACAACTATGGCTACACCTTC. This encodes CAISDNYGYTF.

This clonotype has a handful of counts. The rearrangement links TRBV7-3 to TRBJ1-2; TRBD1 agrees at 9 bases. This CDR3 is built from 16 residues. In germline, CDR1 is SGHTA, CDR2 FQGTGA. Germline trimming cut 3 bases from V and 4 bases from J; bases unmatched to any gene: 9. The CDR3 DNA is TGTGCCAGCAGCTTGGCCCCGGGACAGGGAATCTATGGCTACACCTTC. This encodes CASSLAPGQGIYGYTF.

The chain carries TRBV20-1 and TRBJ2-5, with TRBD2 matching over 15 bases. The CDR3 loop spans 16 amino acids. CDR1 DFQATT and CDR2 SNEGSKA come from the germline V gene (reference sequence). V shed 3 bases and J 9 bases; nucleotides not matched to a gene: 11. In DNA, the CDR3 is TGCAGTGCTAGCGGACTAGCGGGAGGGCCCTCTCAGGCCCAGTACTTC. Its protein is CSASGLAGGPSQAQYF.

V gene TRBV7-2 combines with J gene TRBJ1-6; D is ambiguous. Germline CDR1 is SGHTA and CDR2 is FQGNSA. Trimming removed 6 bases at V and 0 bases at J, with 9 bases between. This CDR3 region has 15 residues. CDR3 nucleotide sequence: TGTGCCAGCAGTTACTGGAGCTCCTATAATTCACCCCTCCACTTT. Translated: CASSYWSSYNSPLHF.

V is TRBV6-6 and J is TRBJ1-4; the match to TRBD1 covers 7 bases. With V trimmed by 8 bases and J by 0 bases, 9 bases remained unmatched. Germline CDR1 and CDR2: MNHNY and SVGAGI (reference sequence). This CDR3 is built from 16 residues. The CDR3, as DNA: TGTGCCAGCTGGGCAGGGACAGTTACAACTAATGAAAAACTGTTTTTT. This sequence encodes CASWAGTVTTNEKLFF.